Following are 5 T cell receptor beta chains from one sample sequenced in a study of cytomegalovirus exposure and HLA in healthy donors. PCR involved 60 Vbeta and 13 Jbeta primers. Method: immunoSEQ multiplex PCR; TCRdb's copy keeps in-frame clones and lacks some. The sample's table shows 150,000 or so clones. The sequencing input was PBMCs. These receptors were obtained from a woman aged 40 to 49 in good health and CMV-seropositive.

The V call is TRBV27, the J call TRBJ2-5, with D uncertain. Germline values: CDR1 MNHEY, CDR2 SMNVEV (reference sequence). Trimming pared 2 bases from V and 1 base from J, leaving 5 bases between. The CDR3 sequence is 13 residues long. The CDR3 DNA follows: TGTGCCAGCAGTTTAGCGGTCCAAGAGACCCAGTACTTC. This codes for CASSLAVQETQYF.

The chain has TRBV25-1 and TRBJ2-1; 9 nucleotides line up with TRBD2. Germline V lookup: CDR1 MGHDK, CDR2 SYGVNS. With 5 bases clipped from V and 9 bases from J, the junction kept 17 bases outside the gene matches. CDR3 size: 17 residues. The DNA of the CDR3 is TGTGCCAGCAGTCCAACTACCGGGACTAGCAGACAAAGTGAGCAGTTCTTC. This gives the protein CASSPTTGTSRQSEQFF.

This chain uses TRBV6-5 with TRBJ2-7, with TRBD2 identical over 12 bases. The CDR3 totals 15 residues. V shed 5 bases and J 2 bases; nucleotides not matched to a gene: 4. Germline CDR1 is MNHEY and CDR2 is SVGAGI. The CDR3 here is CASSQSSGRAYEQYF. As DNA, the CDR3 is TGTGCCAGCAGTCAATCTAGCGGGAGGGCCTACGAGCAGTACTTC.

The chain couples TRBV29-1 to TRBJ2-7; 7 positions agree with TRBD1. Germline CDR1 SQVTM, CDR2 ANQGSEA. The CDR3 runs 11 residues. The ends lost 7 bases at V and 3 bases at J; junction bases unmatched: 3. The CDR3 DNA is TGCAGCGCGGGACAGAACTACGAGCAGTACTTC. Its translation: CSAGQNYEQYF.

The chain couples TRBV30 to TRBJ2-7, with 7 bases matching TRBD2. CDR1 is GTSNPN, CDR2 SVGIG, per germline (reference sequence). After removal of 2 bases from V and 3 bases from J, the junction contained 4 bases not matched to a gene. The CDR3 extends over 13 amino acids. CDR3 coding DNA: TGTGCCTGGAGTTGGGGCGGGGGCTACGAGCAGTACTTC. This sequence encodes CAWSWGGGYEQYF.